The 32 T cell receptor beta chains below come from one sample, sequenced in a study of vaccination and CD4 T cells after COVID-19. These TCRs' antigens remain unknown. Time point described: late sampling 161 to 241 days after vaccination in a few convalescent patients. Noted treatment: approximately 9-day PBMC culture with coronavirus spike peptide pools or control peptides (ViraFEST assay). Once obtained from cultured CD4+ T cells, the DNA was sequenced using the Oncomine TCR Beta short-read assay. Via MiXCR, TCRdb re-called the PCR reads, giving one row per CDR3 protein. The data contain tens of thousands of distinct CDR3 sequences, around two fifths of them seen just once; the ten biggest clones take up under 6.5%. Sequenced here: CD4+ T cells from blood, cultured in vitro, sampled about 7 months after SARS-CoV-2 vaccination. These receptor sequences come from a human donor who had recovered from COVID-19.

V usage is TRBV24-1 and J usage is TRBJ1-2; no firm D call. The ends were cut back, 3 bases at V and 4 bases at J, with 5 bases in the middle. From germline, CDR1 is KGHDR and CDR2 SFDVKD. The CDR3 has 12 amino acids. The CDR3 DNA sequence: TGTGCCACCAGTGATACAATCTATGGCTACACCTTC. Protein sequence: CATSDTIYGYTF.

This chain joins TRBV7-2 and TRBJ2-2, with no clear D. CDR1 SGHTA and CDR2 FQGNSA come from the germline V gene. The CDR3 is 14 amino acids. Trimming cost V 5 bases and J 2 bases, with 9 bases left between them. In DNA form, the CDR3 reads TGTGCCAGCAGCCCGGGTCTCAACACCGGGGAGCTGTTTTTT. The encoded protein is CASSPGLNTGELFF. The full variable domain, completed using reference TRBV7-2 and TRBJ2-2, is GAGVSQSPSNKVTEKGKDVELRCDPISGHTALYWYRQSLGQGLEFLIYFQGNSAPDKSGLPSDRFSAERTGGSVSTLTIQRTQQEDSAVYLCASSPGLNTGELFFGEGSRLTVL.

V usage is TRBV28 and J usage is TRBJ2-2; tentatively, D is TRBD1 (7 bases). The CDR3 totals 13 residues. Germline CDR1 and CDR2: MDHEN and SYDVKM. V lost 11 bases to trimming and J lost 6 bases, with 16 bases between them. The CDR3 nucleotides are TGTGCCGGGTCAGGGGGGCGATCCGGGGAGCTGTTTTTT. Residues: CAGSGGRSGELFF.

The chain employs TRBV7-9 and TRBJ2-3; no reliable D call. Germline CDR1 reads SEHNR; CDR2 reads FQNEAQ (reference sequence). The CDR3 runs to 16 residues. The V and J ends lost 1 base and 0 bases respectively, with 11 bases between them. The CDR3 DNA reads TGTGCCAGCAGCTTAGTCCTGGGATATAGCACAGATACGCAGTATTTT. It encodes CASSLVLGYSTDTQYF.

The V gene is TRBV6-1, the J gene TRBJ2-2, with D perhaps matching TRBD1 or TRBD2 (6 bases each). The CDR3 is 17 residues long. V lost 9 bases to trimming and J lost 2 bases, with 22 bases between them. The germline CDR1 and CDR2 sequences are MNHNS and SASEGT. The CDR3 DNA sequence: TGTGCCAGTGGGGGCGACTTGCGGGGATACAACACCGGGGAGCTGTTTTTT. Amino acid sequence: CASGGDLRGYNTGELFF.

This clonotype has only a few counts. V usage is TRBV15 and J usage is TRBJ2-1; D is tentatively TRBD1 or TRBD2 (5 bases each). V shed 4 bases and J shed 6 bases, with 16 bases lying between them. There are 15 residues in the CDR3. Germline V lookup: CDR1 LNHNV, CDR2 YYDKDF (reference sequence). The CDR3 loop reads CATSNRDRNSNEQFF. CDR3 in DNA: TGTGCCACCAGCAACCGGGACCGAAACTCCAATGAGCAGTTCTTC.

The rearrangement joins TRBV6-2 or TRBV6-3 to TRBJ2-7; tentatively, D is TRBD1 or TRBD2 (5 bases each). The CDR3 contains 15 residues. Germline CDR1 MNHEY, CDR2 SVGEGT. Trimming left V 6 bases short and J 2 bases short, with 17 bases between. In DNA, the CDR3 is TGTGCCAGCAGCGCCTTAACCCGAGGGGCCTACGAGCAGTACTTC. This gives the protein CASSALTRGAYEQYF.

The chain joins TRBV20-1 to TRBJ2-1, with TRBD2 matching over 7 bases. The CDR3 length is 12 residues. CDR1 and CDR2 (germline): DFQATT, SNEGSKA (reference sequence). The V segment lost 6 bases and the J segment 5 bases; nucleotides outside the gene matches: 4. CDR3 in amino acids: CSALGGNNEQFF. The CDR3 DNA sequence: TGCAGTGCACTCGGGGGGAACAATGAGCAGTTCTTC.

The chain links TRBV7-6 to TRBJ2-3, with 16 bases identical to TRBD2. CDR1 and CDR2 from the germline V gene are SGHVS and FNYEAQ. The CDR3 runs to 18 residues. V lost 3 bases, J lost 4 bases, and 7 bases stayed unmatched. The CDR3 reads CASSFGTSGRAYADTQYF. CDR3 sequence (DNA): TGTGCCAGCAGCTTCGGGACTAGCGGGAGGGCCTATGCAGATACGCAGTATTTT.

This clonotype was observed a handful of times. CDR3 in amino acids: CASSLGQLDTQYF. The CDR3 DNA follows: TGTGCCAGCAGTCTGGGACAGCTGGATACGCAGTATTTT. This sequence joins TRBV28 and TRBJ2-3, with 7 bases lining up with TRBD1. CDR3 length: 13 residues. Germline loops: CDR1 MDHEN, CDR2 SYDVKM. Unmatched junction bases numbered 5, after V lost 5 bases and J lost 6 bases.

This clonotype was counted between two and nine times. The DNA of the CDR3 is TGTGCCAGCAGTCCGGACAGGGGCTACGAGCAGTACTTC. Translated, it gives CASSPDRGYEQYF. This chain links TRBV28 with TRBJ2-7, with TRBD1 matching 9 bases. The CDR3 has 13 amino acids. V shed 5 bases, J shed 3 bases, and the junction held 2 bases outside the gene matches. Germline CDR1 is MDHEN and CDR2 is SYDVKM.

The CDR3 region is CASSLGQHYGYTF. DNA for the CDR3: TGTGCCAGCAGCCTAGGACAGCACTATGGCTACACCTTC. This chain links TRBV7-6 with TRBJ1-2; TRBD1 might be the D (6 bases). The CDR3 runs 13 residues. CDR1 SGHVS and CDR2 FNYEAQ come from the germline V gene. With 5 bases removed from V and 3 bases from J, the gap between germline ends came to 10 bases.

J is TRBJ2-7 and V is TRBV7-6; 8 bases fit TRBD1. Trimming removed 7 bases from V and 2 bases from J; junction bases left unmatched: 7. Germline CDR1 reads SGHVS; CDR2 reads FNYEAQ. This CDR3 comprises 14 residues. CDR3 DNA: TGTGCCAGCACCCCCGGGACAGGCCCCTACGAGCAGTACTTC. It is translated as CASTPGTGPYEQYF.

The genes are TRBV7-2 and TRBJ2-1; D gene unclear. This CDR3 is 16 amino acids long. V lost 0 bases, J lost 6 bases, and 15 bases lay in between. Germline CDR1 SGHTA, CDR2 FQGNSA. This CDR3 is CASSLAATPRSNEQFF. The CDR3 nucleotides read TGTGCCAGCAGCTTAGCGGCCACCCCTCGGAGCAATGAGCAGTTCTTC.

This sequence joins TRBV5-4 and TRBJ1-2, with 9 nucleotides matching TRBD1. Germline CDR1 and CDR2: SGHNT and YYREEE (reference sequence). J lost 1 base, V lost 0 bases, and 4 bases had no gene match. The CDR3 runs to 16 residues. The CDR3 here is CASSLARTGDNYGYTF. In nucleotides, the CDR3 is TGTGCCAGCAGCTTGGCCAGGACAGGGGATAACTATGGCTACACCTTC.

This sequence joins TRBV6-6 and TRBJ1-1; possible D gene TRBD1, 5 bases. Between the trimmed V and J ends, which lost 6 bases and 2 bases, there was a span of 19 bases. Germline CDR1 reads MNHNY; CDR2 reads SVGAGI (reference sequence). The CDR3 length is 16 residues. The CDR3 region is CASSRAVPGPNTEAFF. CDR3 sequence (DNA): TGTGCCAGCAGCCGCGCCGTTCCAGGGCCTAACACTGAAGCTTTCTTT.

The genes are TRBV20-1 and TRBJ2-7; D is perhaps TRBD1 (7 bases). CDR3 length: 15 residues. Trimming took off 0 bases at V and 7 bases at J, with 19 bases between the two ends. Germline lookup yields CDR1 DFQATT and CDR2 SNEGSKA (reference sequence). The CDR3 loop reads CSARDPTGTGWEQYF. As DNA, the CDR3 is TGCAGTGCTAGAGATCCGACAGGGACTGGGTGGGAGCAGTACTTC.

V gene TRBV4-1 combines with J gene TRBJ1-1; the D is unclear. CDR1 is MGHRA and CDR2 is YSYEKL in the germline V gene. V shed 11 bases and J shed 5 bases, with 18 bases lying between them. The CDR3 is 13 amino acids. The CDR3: CASLGNKVTEAFF. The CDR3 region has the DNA TGCGCCTCATTGGGGAATAAGGTAACTGAAGCTTTCTTT.

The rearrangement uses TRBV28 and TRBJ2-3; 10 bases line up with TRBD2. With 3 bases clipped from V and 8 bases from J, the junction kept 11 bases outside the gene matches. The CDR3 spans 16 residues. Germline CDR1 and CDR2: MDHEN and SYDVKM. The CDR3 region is CASSFWGLARVGTQYF. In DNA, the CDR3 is TGTGCCAGCAGTTTTTGGGGACTAGCGCGGGTCGGTACGCAGTATTTT.

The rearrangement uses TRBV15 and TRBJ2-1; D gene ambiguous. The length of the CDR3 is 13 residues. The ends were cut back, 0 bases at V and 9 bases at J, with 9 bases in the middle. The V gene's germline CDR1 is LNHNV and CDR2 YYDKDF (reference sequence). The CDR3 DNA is TGTGCCACCAGCAGAGATGAGGCGCGTGAGCAGTTCTTC. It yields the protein CATSRDEAREQFF. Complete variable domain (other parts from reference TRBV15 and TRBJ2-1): DAMVIQNPRYQVTQFGKPVTLSCSQTLNHNVMYWYQQKSSQAPKLLFHYYDKDFNNEADTPDNFQSRRPNTSFCFLDIRSPGLGDTAMYLCATSRDEAREQFFGPGTRLTVL.

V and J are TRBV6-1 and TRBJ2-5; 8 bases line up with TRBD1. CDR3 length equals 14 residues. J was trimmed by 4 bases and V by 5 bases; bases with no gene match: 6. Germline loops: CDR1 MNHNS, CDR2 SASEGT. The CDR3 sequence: CASSRVGTGETQYF. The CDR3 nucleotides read TGTGCCAGCAGTCGGGTAGGGACAGGAGAGACCCAGTACTTC.

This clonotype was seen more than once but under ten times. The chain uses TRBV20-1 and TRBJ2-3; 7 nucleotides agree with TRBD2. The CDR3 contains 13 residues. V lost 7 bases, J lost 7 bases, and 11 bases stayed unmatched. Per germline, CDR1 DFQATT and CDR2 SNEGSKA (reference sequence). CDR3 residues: CSVSGTPANTQYF. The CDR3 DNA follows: TGCAGTGTCAGCGGGACGCCCGCCAATACGCAGTATTTT.

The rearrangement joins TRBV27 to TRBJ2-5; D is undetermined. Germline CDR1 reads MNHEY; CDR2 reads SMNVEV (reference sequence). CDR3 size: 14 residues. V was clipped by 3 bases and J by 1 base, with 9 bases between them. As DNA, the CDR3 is TGTGCCAGCAGTTTTTCCCGCGGCCAAGAGACCCAGTACTTC. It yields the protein CASSFSRGQETQYF.

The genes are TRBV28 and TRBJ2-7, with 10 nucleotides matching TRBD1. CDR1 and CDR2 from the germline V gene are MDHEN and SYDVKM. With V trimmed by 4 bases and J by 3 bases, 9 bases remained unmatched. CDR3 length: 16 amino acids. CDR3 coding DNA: TGTGCCAGCAGTTCCCCCGGGACAGGGGAGGGCTACGAGCAGTACTTC. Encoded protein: CASSSPGTGEGYEQYF. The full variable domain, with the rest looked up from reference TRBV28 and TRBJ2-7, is DVKVTQSSRYLVKRTGEKVFLECVQDMDHENMFWYRQDPGLGLRLIYFSYDVKMKEKGDIPEGYSVSREKKERFSLILESASTNQTSMYLCASSSPGTGEGYEQYFGPGTRLTVT.

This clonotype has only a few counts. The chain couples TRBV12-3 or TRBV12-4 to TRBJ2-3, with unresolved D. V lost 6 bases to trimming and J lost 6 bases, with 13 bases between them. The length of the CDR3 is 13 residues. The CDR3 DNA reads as TGTGCCAGCAGCATTACCCGAAGGGATACGCAGTATTTT. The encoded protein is CASSITRRDTQYF.

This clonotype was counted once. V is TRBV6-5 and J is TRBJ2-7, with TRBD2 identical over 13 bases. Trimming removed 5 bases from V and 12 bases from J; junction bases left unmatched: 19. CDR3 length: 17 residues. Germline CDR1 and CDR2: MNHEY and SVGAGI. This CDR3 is CASSSQAPGLAGKGSYF. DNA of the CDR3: TGTGCCAGCAGTAGCCAAGCCCCGGGACTAGCGGGAAAGGGATCGTACTTC.

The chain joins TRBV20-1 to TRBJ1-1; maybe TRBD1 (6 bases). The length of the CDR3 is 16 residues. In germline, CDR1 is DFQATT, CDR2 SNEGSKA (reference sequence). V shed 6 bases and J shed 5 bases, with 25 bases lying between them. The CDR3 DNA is TGCAGTGCACTGAAAGGGGGAAGGGGCGCGAGGACTGAAGCTTTCTTT. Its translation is CSALKGGRGARTEAFF.

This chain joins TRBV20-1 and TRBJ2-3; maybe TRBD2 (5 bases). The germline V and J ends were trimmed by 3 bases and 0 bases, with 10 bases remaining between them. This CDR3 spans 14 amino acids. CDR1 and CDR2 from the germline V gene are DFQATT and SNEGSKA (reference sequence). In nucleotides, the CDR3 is TGCAGTGCTAGTCTCCAGCGGAGCACAGATACGCAGTATTTT. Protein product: CSASLQRSTDTQYF.

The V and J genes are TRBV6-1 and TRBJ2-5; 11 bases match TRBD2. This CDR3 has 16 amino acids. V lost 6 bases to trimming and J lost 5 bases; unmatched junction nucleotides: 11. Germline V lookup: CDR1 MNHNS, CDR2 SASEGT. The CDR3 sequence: CASSFGTSGIRETQYF. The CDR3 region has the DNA TGTGCCAGCAGCTTTGGGACTAGCGGTATTCGGGAGACCCAGTACTTC.

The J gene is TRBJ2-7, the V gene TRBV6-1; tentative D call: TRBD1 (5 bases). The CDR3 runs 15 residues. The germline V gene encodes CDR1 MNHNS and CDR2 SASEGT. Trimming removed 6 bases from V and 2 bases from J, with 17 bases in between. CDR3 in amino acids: CASSTTSRQTYEQYF. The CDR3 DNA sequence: TGTGCCAGCAGCACCACCTCCCGACAGACCTACGAGCAGTACTTC.

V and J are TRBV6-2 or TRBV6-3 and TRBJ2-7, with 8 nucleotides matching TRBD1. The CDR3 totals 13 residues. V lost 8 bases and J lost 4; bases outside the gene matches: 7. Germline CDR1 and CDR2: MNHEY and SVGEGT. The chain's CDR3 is CASGGTGIYEQYF. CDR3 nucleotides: TGTGCCAGCGGGGGGACAGGTATTTACGAGCAGTACTTC.

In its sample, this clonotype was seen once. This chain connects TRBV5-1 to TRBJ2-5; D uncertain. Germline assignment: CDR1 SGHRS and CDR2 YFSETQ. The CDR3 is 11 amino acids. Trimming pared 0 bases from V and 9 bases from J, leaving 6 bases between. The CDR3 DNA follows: TGCGCCAGCAGCTTGGCGGCGGCCCAGTACTTC. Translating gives CASSLAAAQYF. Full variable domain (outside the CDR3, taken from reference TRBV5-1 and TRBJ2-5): KAGVTQTPRYLIKTRGQQVTLSCSPISGHRSVSWYQQTPGQGLQFLFEYFSETQRNKGNFPGRFSGRQFSNSRSEMNVSTLELGDSALYLCASSLAAAQYFGPGTRLLVL.